A single sample is the source of the 17 T cell receptor beta chains below, sequenced in a study of blood T cell repertoires in COVID-19. The data were produced by immunoSEQ multiplex PCR, yet TCRdb's version contains in-frame clones alone and is incomplete. The sample includes some 100,000 clones, roughly 90% of them seen just once. The sequencing input was peripheral blood. These receptors came from an older man who had recovered from COVID-19.

V and J are TRBV3-1 (or the pseudogene TRBV3-2) and TRBJ2-5, with 8 bases fitting TRBD1. Germline V gives CDR1 LGHDT, CDR2 YNNKEL (reference sequence). CDR3 length equals 15 residues. V lost 2 bases and J lost 2; bases outside the gene matches: 4. The CDR3 protein is CASSQNRDRQETQYF. In nucleotides, the CDR3 is TGTGCCAGCAGCCAAAACCGGGACAGGCAAGAGACCCAGTACTTC.

The chain joins TRBV7-2 to TRBJ2-1, with 9 bases lining up with TRBD1. V shed 6 bases and J 1 base; nucleotides not matched to a gene: 4. Germline-derived CDR1 and CDR2 are SGHTA and FQGNSA. This CDR3 spans 15 amino acids. The CDR3: CASSSGTGSYNEQFF. For the CDR3, the DNA is TGTGCCAGCAGTTCCGGGACAGGGTCCTACAATGAGCAGTTCTTC.

V gene TRBV7-9 combines with J gene TRBJ2-5, with 7 bases lining up with TRBD2. Losses at the gene ends were 2 bases for V and 2 bases for J; bases not matched to a gene: 5. This CDR3 is 15 amino acids long. From germline, CDR1 is SEHNR and CDR2 FQNEAQ (reference sequence). Here the CDR3 reads CASSLTGGMQETQYF. For the CDR3, the DNA is TGTGCCAGCAGCTTAACGGGAGGCATGCAAGAGACCCAGTACTTC.

The chain is built from TRBV21-1 and TRBJ1-2. TRBV21-1 is a pseudogene locus. The CDR3 extends over 16 amino acids. The CDR3 nucleotides read TGTGCCAGCCCTACCCTGAGGGCTCTAGCTAACTATGGCTACACCTTC. Its protein is CASPTLRALANYGYTF.

The genes are TRBV7-3 and TRBJ2-3; 7 bases line up with TRBD1. Per germline, CDR1 SGHTA and CDR2 FQGTGA. The CDR3 has 11 residues. After removal of 4 bases from V and 11 bases from J, the junction contained 3 bases not matched to a gene. CDR3 residues: CASSSGQRQYF. DNA for the CDR3: TGTGCCAGCAGCTCGGGACAGAGGCAGTATTTT.

The chain links TRBV5-4 to TRBJ1-2, with 8 bases matching TRBD1. CDR1 is SGHNT and CDR2 is YYREEE in the germline V gene (reference sequence). V gave up 4 bases and J gave up 4 bases; unmatched junction bases: 3. The CDR3 extends over 13 amino acids. CDR3 protein: CASSQGTGYGYTF. The CDR3 DNA follows: TGTGCCAGCAGCCAAGGGACAGGCTATGGCTACACCTTC.

The rearrangement joins TRBV5-1 to TRBJ1-5; 7 bases fit TRBD1. Germline trimming cut 5 bases from V and 0 bases from J; bases unmatched to any gene: 8. Germline lookup yields CDR1 SGHRS and CDR2 YFSETQ. CDR3 size: 16 residues. The chain's CDR3 is CASRGTARDSNQPQHF. CDR3 nucleotides: TGCGCCAGCAGGGGGACAGCCCGGGATAGCAATCAGCCCCAGCATTTT. Based on the CDR3 plus reference TRBV5-1 and TRBJ1-5, the full variable domain is KAGVTQTPRYLIKTRGQQVTLSCSPISGHRSVSWYQQTPGQGLQFLFEYFSETQRNKGNFPGRFSGRQFSNSRSEMNVSTLELGDSALYLCASRGTARDSNQPQHFGDGTRLSIL.

The V gene is TRBV10-2, the J gene TRBJ1-6; unclear D gene. Trimming left V 4 bases short and J 11 bases short, with 9 bases between. Per the germline V gene, CDR1 is WSHSY and CDR2 is SAAADI. The CDR3 is made up of 12 amino acids. The CDR3 spells CASSGLRPPLHF. For the CDR3, the DNA is TGCGCCAGCAGTGGTCTACGTCCACCCCTCCACTTT.

This clone was observed a single time. CDR3 nucleotide sequence: TGTGCCAGCAGTAAGGGACAGGGGCGCACTGAAGCTTTCTTT. Amino acid sequence: CASSKGQGRTEAFF. This sequence joins TRBV28 and TRBJ1-1; 10 bases fit TRBD1. V lost 5 bases to trimming and J lost 4 bases; unmatched junction nucleotides: 4. The V gene's germline CDR1 is MDHEN and CDR2 SYDVKM. This CDR3 contains 14 residues. Based on the CDR3 plus reference TRBV28 and TRBJ1-1, the full variable domain is DVKVTQSSRYLVKRTGEKVFLECVQDMDHENMFWYRQDPGLGLRLIYFSYDVKMKEKGDIPEGYSVSREKKERFSLILESASTNQTSMYLCASSKGQGRTEAFFGQGTRLTVV.

This clone was counted only a few times. J is TRBJ2-3 and V is TRBV2; D is possibly TRBD1 (6 bases). The germline V gene has CDR1 SNHLY and CDR2 FYNNEI. The CDR3 sequence is 12 residues long. Trimming took 10 bases from V and 10 from J, leaving 18 bases between them. CDR3 loop: CATLTTGSAQYF. The CDR3 DNA sequence: TGTGCCACTCTAACAACAGGGTCAGCGCAGTATTTT.

J is TRBJ1-2 and V is TRBV7-3; 7 bases map to TRBD1. CDR3 length: 13 residues. V was pared by 0 bases and J by 8 bases, with 3 bases of the junction left unmatched. CDR1 SGHTA and CDR2 FQGTGA come from the germline V gene. CDR3 sequence (DNA): TGTGCCAGCAGCTTAACCGGACAGGAGGGCTACACCTTC. Protein product: CASSLTGQEGYTF.

In regard to this clone: The germline gene is not matched at one end of the junction; a read error may be the cause. V usage is TRBV4-2 and J usage is TRBJ1-3; D gene unclear. CDR1 is LGHNA, CDR2 YNFKEQ, per germline. The CDR3 is made up of 12 amino acids. Here the CDR3 reads CASSQDKGRRDF. The CDR3 region has the DNA TGTGCCAGCAGCCAAGACAAGGGCCGGCGGGATTTT.

V gene TRBV28 combines with J gene TRBJ1-5, with D tentatively TRBD1 (5 bases). The V end lost 7 bases, the J end lost 4 bases, and 17 bases lay between the germline ends. There are 15 residues in the CDR3. From germline, CDR1 is MDHEN and CDR2 SYDVKM. This chain's CDR3 is CASTPGGDRNQPQHF. The CDR3 coding sequence is TGTGCCAGCACCCCCGGAGGGGATAGGAATCAGCCCCAGCATTTT.

The table lists this clone with a few counts. V and J are TRBV7-9 and TRBJ2-3, with 13 positions matching TRBD2. Germline CDR1 reads SEHNR; CDR2 reads FQNEAQ (reference sequence). This CDR3 is 15 amino acids long. V trimming: 1 base; J trimming: 5 bases; junction bases outside the gene matches: 0. In DNA, the CDR3 is TGTGCCAGCAGCTTAGGACTAGCGGGAGGAGATACGCAGTATTTT. Residues: CASSLGLAGGDTQYF.

This clone was counted once. The chain employs TRBV24-1 and TRBJ2-1; TRBD1 matches 8 bases. The germline gives CDR1 KGHDR, CDR2 SFDVKD. V was pared by 4 bases and J by 0 bases, with 4 bases of the junction left unmatched. The CDR3 spans 16 residues. The CDR3 protein is CATSETGQASYNEQFF. DNA of the CDR3: TGTGCCACCAGTGAGACGGGACAGGCCTCCTACAATGAGCAGTTCTTC.

The chain recombines TRBV7-2 with TRBJ2-3, with 8 bases matching TRBD2. This CDR3 spans 17 amino acids. Germline V gene sequence: CDR1 SGHTA, CDR2 FQGNSA. The V segment lost 4 bases and the J segment 2 bases; nucleotides outside the gene matches: 11. CDR3 nucleotides: TGTGCCAGCAGCTACCCCCGGCGGGAGGCCATCACAGATACGCAGTATTTT. Encoded protein: CASSYPRREAITDTQYF.

V gene TRBV9 combines with J gene TRBJ2-7; a possible D gene is TRBD1 (7 bases). CDR1 and CDR2 (germline): SGDLS, YYNGEE. V lost 4 bases and J lost 6, with 11 bases in between. This CDR3 contains 12 residues. CDR3 nucleotides: TGTGCCAGCAGCTCCCAGGGGGGCGAGCAGTACTTC. Its protein product is CASSSQGGEQYF. Combining the CDR3 with reference TRBV9 and TRBJ2-7 gives the whole variable domain DSGVTQTPKHLITATGQRVTLRCSPRSGDLSVYWYQQSLDQGLQFLIQYYNGEERAKGNILERFSAQQFPDLHSELNLSSLELGDSALYFCASSSQGGEQYFGPGTRLTVT.